These 29 T cell receptor beta chains originate from one sample sequenced in a study of T cells in Graves' hyperthyroidism and ophthalmopathy. Using RNA transcripts as the source, TCR beta CDR3 regions were amplified. The HTBI set primed first-round TCR CDR3 RT-PCR. TCRdb re-called the multiplex PCR reads with MiXCR, one entry per CDR3 protein. The data contain more than 300,000 distinct CDR3 sequences, about 15% of them singletons. Material: blood. Receptor source: a woman in her twenties or thirties with Graves' hyperthyroidism that later progressed to Graves' ophthalmopathy.

This clonotype was counted many times. The V and J genes are TRBV28 and TRBJ2-5; 8 nucleotides match TRBD2. V was clipped by 6 bases and J by 3 bases; unmatched bases: 18. Germline V gives CDR1 MDHEN, CDR2 SYDVKM. The CDR3 runs to 18 residues. The CDR3 here is CASSILLTSGGSEETQYF. The CDR3 nucleotides are TGTGCCAGCAGCATATTGCTTACGTCGGGGGGGTCCGAAGAGACCCAGTACTTC.

This clonotype was seen only a few times. The chain joins TRBV5-1 to TRBJ1-6, with 10 bases lining up with TRBD1. The CDR3 covers 15 residues. Germline V gives CDR1 SGHRS, CDR2 YFSETQ. V was pared by 5 bases and J by 5 bases, with 4 bases of the junction left unmatched. The CDR3 sequence is CASRSGTGDNSPLHF. CDR3 coding DNA: TGCGCCAGCAGGTCCGGGACAGGGGATAATTCACCCCTCCACTTT.

With regard to this clonotype: Since a much larger clone is just one base distant, this may be a read error. The rearrangement uses TRBV20-1 and TRBJ2-3; 10 bases align to TRBD2. The V and J ends lost 6 bases and 4 bases, in that order; junction bases with no gene match: 10. The CDR3 extends over 15 amino acids. Germline lookup yields CDR1 DFQATT and CDR2 SNEGSKA (reference sequence). The CDR3 loop reads CSALSGGGLADTQYF. CDR3 coding DNA: TGCAGTGCCCTAAGCGGGGGGGGACTTGCAGATACGCAGTATTTT.

This clonotype was counted ten times or more. The chain recombines TRBV20-1 with TRBJ2-7, with 10 nucleotides matching TRBD1. Germline trimming cut 5 bases from V and 3 bases from J; bases unmatched to any gene: 1. Looked up from germline, CDR1 is DFQATT and CDR2 is SNEGSKA (reference sequence). This CDR3 contains 12 residues. The chain's CDR3 is CSARTGGYEQYF. The CDR3 DNA is TGCAGTGCTCGGACAGGGGGCTACGAGCAGTACTTC.

This clonotype was seen more than once but under ten times. This chain links TRBV4-1 with TRBJ1-1; D is undetermined. Between the trimmed V and J ends, which lost 0 bases and 5 bases, there was a span of 10 bases. Germline CDR1 reads MGHRA; CDR2 reads YSYEKL. The CDR3 is 14 residues long. CDR3 in amino acids: CASSQDRRGTEAFF. The CDR3 DNA is TGCGCCAGCAGCCAAGACAGGCGCGGGACTGAAGCTTTCTTT.

This clonotype was detected ten times or more. V and J are TRBV6-1 and TRBJ2-3; 12 positions match TRBD2. This CDR3 has 15 amino acids. The germline V gene encodes CDR1 MNHNS and CDR2 SASEGT. The V gene end was trimmed by 11 bases and the J gene end by 3 bases; junction bases not matched to a gene: 9. Here the CDR3 reads CAHQPGTSGTDTQYF. For the CDR3, the DNA is TGTGCCCATCAGCCAGGGACTAGCGGGACAGATACGCAGTATTTT.

The chain couples TRBV4-1 to TRBJ1-2; a possible D gene is TRBD1 (5 bases). This CDR3 has 14 residues. Germline loops: CDR1 MGHRA, CDR2 YSYEKL. V lost 0 bases and J lost 4, with 9 bases in between. The CDR3 sequence is CASSQEMTVYGYTF. The DNA for the CDR3 is TGCGCCAGCAGCCAAGAAATGACAGTCTATGGCTACACCTTC.

At least ten counts were recorded for this clonotype. This chain links TRBV10-3 with TRBJ2-5, with D perhaps matching TRBD1 (6 bases). CDR1 is ENHRY, CDR2 SYGVKD, per germline. The CDR3 has 13 amino acids. Trimming stripped 2 bases from V and 7 bases from J, with 11 bases between. The CDR3 DNA follows: TGTGCCATCAGTGAGGGACAGAAGGGGACCCAGTACTTC. The encoded protein is CAISEGQKGTQYF.

This clonotype was counted many times. Written as DNA, the CDR3 is TGTGCCAGCAGCCTAGGAGGGACCCAAAATGAAAAACTGTTTTTT. It is translated as CASSLGGTQNEKLFF. The chain recombines TRBV28 with TRBJ1-4; maybe TRBD1 (5 bases). The germline gives CDR1 MDHEN, CDR2 SYDVKM. The CDR3 runs to 15 residues. Trimming shortened V by 6 bases and J by 5 bases, and 16 bases separated the two germline ends.

This clonotype appeared many times. The gene calls are TRBV11-2 and TRBJ2-2; no reliable D call. CDR3 length: 14 amino acids. The germline V and J ends were trimmed by 5 bases and 0 bases, with 7 bases remaining between them. Looked up from germline, CDR1 is SGHAT and CDR2 is FQNNGV. The CDR3 loop reads CASSKYSNTGELFF. CDR3 nucleotide sequence: TGTGCCAGCAGCAAATATTCGAACACCGGGGAGCTGTTTTTT.

V and J are TRBV11-2 and TRBJ1-6; D remains ambiguous. Trimming removed 4 bases at V and 0 bases at J, with 10 bases between. This CDR3 contains 16 residues. The germline V gene encodes CDR1 SGHAT and CDR2 FQNNGV. CDR3 protein: CASSSDLSSYNSPLHF. The CDR3 DNA sequence: TGTGCCAGCAGCTCCGACCTAAGCTCCTATAATTCACCCCTCCACTTT.

On this clonotype: With a much larger clone just one base away, this may be a read error. This chain uses TRBV11-2 with TRBJ2-1; no definite D call. Germline CDR1 reads SGHAT; CDR2 reads FQNNGV. The length of the CDR3 is 14 residues. V lost 1 base and J lost 15, with 19 bases in between. The CDR3, as DNA: TGTGCCAGCAGCTTAGGTCAAGCTGCGCGGATGGGGTTCTTC. This gives the protein CASSLGQAARMGFF.

Comments on this clonotype: Its ends do not fully match the called genes, so a read error is possible. V is TRBV4-2 and J is TRBJ1-5; D possibly corresponds to TRBD1 (6 bases). The germline V gene has CDR1 LGHNA and CDR2 YNFKEQ. The CDR3 consists of 14 residues. This CDR3 is CASSRAGAEQPPHF. The CDR3 DNA reads as TGTGCCAGCAGCCGGGCAGGGGCAGAGCAGCCCCCGCATTTT.

This clonotype appeared a few times. The chain uses TRBV4-1 and TRBJ1-5; D not resolved. The ends were cut back, 4 bases at V and 0 bases at J, with 10 bases in the middle. The CDR3 is 15 amino acids. CDR1 and CDR2 (germline): MGHRA, YSYEKL. In DNA, the CDR3 is TGCGCCAGCAGCCCCCTCCCAGATAGCAATCAGCCCCAGCATTTT. The encoded protein is CASSPLPDSNQPQHF.

The table lists this clonotype with many counts. V and J are TRBV19 and TRBJ2-7, with 7 bases identical to TRBD1. The CDR3 sequence is 15 residues long. The V gene's germline CDR1 is LNHDA and CDR2 SQIVND (reference sequence). V was clipped by 4 bases and J by 7 bases; unmatched bases: 13. CDR3 sequence reads: CASSKQGPLELEQYF. The CDR3 bases are TGTGCCAGTAGTAAACAGGGGCCATTAGAATTGGAGCAGTACTTC.

This clonotype was observed a few times. This chain joins TRBV5-6 and TRBJ2-5; no clear D gene. Germline CDR1 reads SGHDT; CDR2 reads YYEEEE. Between the trimmed V and J ends, which lost 0 bases and 2 bases, there was a span of 11 bases. The CDR3 spans 15 residues. The CDR3 DNA reads as TGTGCCAGCAGCTTGGCCGGCGGTAAACAAGAGACCCAGTACTTC. Translation: CASSLAGGKQETQYF.

This clonotype has ten or more counts. This chain's CDR3 is CASSVDSGSTDTQYF. The CDR3 nucleotides are TGTGCCAGCAGTGTGGATAGCGGGAGCACAGATACGCAGTATTTT. The chain recombines TRBV6-4 with TRBJ2-3; the match to TRBD2 covers 7 bases. Germline values: CDR1 MRHNA, CDR2 SNTAGT. The CDR3 is 15 residues long. J gave up 0 bases and V 4 bases, and 4 bases lay outside the gene matches.

This clonotype was seen repeatedly, ten times or more. The chain carries TRBV19 and TRBJ1-5; TRBD1 aligns across 9 bases. This CDR3 contains 15 residues. CDR1 is LNHDA, CDR2 SQIVND, per germline (reference sequence). The J segment lost 4 bases and the V segment lost 3 bases, leaving 4 bases of the junction unmatched. CDR3 residues: CASSMGTGPNQPQHF. The CDR3 nucleotides are TGTGCCAGTAGTATGGGGACAGGGCCTAATCAGCCCCAGCATTTT. The whole variable domain, filled in from reference TRBV19 and TRBJ1-5, reads DGGITQSPKYLFRKEGQNVTLSCEQNLNHDAMYWYRQDPGQGLRLIYYSQIVNDFQKGDIAEGYSVSREKKESFPLTVTSAQKNPTAFYLCASSMGTGPNQPQHFGDGTRLSIL.

At least ten counts were recorded for this clonotype. This chain uses TRBV27 with TRBJ2-3; 9 bases line up with TRBD2. The CDR3 runs 15 residues. Germline CDR1 is MNHEY and CDR2 is SMNVEV (reference sequence). Trimming at V came to 5 bases and at J to 6 bases, leaving 9 bases not matched to a gene. The CDR3 protein is CASSMAGLAQDTQYF. CDR3 DNA: TGTGCCAGCAGTATGGCGGGACTAGCTCAGGATACGCAGTATTTT.

This clonotype was observed many times. The V call is TRBV6-1, the J call TRBJ2-2; TRBD2 matches 8 bases. V was pared by 4 bases and J by 6 bases, with 10 bases of the junction left unmatched. Germline CDR1 reads MNHNS; CDR2 reads SASEGT. This CDR3 has 16 residues. CDR3 coding DNA: TGTGCCAGCAGTGCTCTTTACACGGGGGGGTCCGGGGAGCTGTTTTTT. Translated, it gives CASSALYTGGSGELFF.

About this clonotype itself: A much larger clone is a single base away; this may be a read error. The J gene is TRBJ2-2, the V gene TRBV11-3; D unresolved. The CDR3 runs to 12 residues. Germline V gene lookup returns CDR1 SGHNT and CDR2 YENEEA. The CDR3 DNA sequence: TGTGCCAGCAGCGCGTCCACCGAGGAGCTGTTTTTT. It specifies CASSASTEELFF.

V usage is TRBV27 and J usage is TRBJ2-7; a possible D gene is TRBD2 (7 bases). This CDR3 spans 14 amino acids. In germline, CDR1 is MNHEY, CDR2 SMNVEV (reference sequence). With 6 bases removed from V and 6 bases from J, the gap between germline ends came to 18 bases. The CDR3 reads CASSLGGGRLEQYF. CDR3 DNA sequence: TGTGCCAGCAGCCTAGGGGGAGGGAGGCTCGAGCAGTACTTC.

This clonotype was picked up many times. The rearrangement joins TRBV6-5 to TRBJ2-5; 7 nucleotides align to TRBD1. Trimming at V came to 2 bases and at J to 5 bases, leaving 8 bases not matched to a gene. The germline gives CDR1 MNHEY, CDR2 SVGAGI. The CDR3 has 15 residues. The CDR3 bases are TGTGCCAGCAGTTACGAAGGGGGCGAAGTGGAGACCCAGTACTTC. This sequence encodes CASSYEGGEVETQYF.

This clonotype was observed at least ten times. The chain carries TRBV13 and TRBJ1-1; no clear D. Germline CDR1 reads PRHDT; CDR2 reads FYEKMQ (reference sequence). V lost 3 bases and J lost 1, with 6 bases in between. The CDR3 totals 13 residues. CDR3 in DNA: TGTGCCAGCAGCTTGGGTGAGAACACTGAAGCTTTCTTT. This codes for CASSLGENTEAFF.

This clonotype was counted between two and nine times. The V call is TRBV30, the J call TRBJ1-6, with D perhaps TRBD1 (5 bases). This CDR3 is built from 15 residues. Germline V gene lookup returns CDR1 GTSNPN and CDR2 SVGIG (reference sequence). V lost 3 bases and J lost 8, with 17 bases in between. The CDR3 DNA sequence: TGTGCCTGGAGCCATGTGCGGGGCCGAGATTCACCCCTCCACTTT. Its translation is CAWSHVRGRDSPLHF.

This clonotype was seen repeatedly, ten times or more. The gene calls are TRBV5-6 and TRBJ2-7; 8 positions agree with TRBD1. The CDR3 length is 15 residues. In germline, CDR1 is SGHDT, CDR2 YYEEEE. V lost 3 bases and J lost 1; bases outside the gene matches: 6. CDR3 region: CASSSDGQGSYEQYF. The CDR3 DNA reads TGTGCCAGCAGCTCGGACGGACAGGGATCCTACGAGCAGTACTTC.

This clonotype was picked up many times. V is TRBV5-1 and J is TRBJ2-1; 8 bases match TRBD1. The germline V gene has CDR1 SGHRS and CDR2 YFSETQ. The CDR3 is 17 residues long. V lost 0 bases, J lost 0 bases, and 5 bases stayed unmatched. The CDR3 bases are TGCGCCAGCAGCTTGGAAGGGACAGGCAGCTCCTACAATGAGCAGTTCTTC. Translated: CASSLEGTGSSYNEQFF.

The chain links TRBV7-2 to TRBJ1-1; 9 bases line up with TRBD1. V was pared by 5 bases and J by 10 bases, with 5 bases of the junction left unmatched. The CDR3 runs 12 residues. Germline values: CDR1 SGHTA, CDR2 FQGNSA. CDR3: CASSPGQGSAFF. In nucleotides, the CDR3 is TGTGCCAGCAGCCCGGGACAGGGTTCAGCTTTCTTT.

This clonotype was found many times. This sequence joins TRBV11-2 and TRBJ2-5; D possibly corresponds to TRBD1 (6 bases). The V and J ends lost 8 bases and 0 bases respectively, with 13 bases between them. The CDR3 extends over 14 amino acids. The germline gives CDR1 SGHAT, CDR2 FQNNGV. The CDR3 nucleotides are TGTGCCAGCCAGCTTACAGGGAACCAAGAGACCCAGTACTTC. Translated: CASQLTGNQETQYF. Combining the CDR3 with reference TRBV11-2 and TRBJ2-5 gives the whole variable domain EAGVAQSPRYKIIEKRQSVAFWCNPISGHATLYWYQQILGQGPKLLIQFQNNGVVDDSQLPKDRFSAERLKGVDSTLKIQPAKLEDSAVYLCASQLTGNQETQYFGPGTRLLVL.